This is a list of T cell receptor beta chains from one sample in a study of cytomegalovirus exposure and HLA in healthy donors. Produced via immunoSEQ multiplex PCR; TCRdb's table is partial and in-frame only. The sample includes about 130,000 clones, around 76% seen only once; the top ten take approximately 7%. Sequencing was performed on PBMCs. Receptors originate from a male donor in good health and CMV-seronegative. Each CDR3 is given with its conserved first and last residue. The D gene is left open where the match is weak. The size field is filled for only some rows; it gives once, few, many or a size class.

D: TRBD2; V: TRBV7-9; size: few; J: TRBJ2-5; DNA: TGTGCCAGCAGCTCTGGGACTAGCGGGAGTCTCATGGTGGAAGAGACCCAGTACTTC; CDR3: CASSSGTSGSLMVEETQYF
D: .; V: TRBV4-2; size: .; J: TRBJ1-3; DNA: TGTGCCAGCAGCCAAGATTTCCAGGCCGAATCTGGAAACACCATATATTTT; CDR3: CASSQDFQAESGNTIYF
D: .; V: TRBV19; size: .; J: TRBJ1-1; DNA: TGTGCCAGTACCCTAGGAAGGAACGAAGCTTTCTTT; CDR3: CASTLGRNEAFF
D: .; V: TRBV11-3; size: .; J: TRBJ2-7; DNA: TGTGCCAGCAGCTTGAGAGGGACCTACGAGCAGTACTTC; CDR3: CASSLRGTYEQYF
D: TRBD1; V: TRBV29-1; size: .; J: TRBJ2-7; DNA: TGCAGCGTTGAAGTCGTATTACAGGGGTCCACCTACGAGCAGTACTTC; CDR3: CSVEVVLQGSTYEQYF
D: .; V: TRBV4-3; size: .; J: TRBJ1-2; DNA: TGCGCCAGCAGCCAAGACCAAACAAACTATGGCTACACCTTC; CDR3: CASSQDQTNYGYTF
D: TRBD2; V: TRBV5-4; size: .; J: TRBJ2-5; DNA: TGTGCCAGCAGACAAAAACTAGCGGGTTTGGAGACCCAGTACTTC; CDR3: CASRQKLAGLETQYF
D: .; V: TRBV9; size: few; J: TRBJ1-1; DNA: TGTGCCAGCAGCACCCACAGCGGCACTGAAGCTTTCTTT; CDR3: CASSTHSGTEAFF
D: TRBD2; V: TRBV4-3; size: .; J: TRBJ2-1; DNA: TGCGCCAGCAGCCAAGATCTAGGACTAGCGGGGGCCAATGAGCAGTTCTTC; CDR3: CASSQDLGLAGANEQFF
D: .; V: TRBV5-5; size: .; J: TRBJ2-4; DNA: TGTGCCAGCAGCTCAACGACAGGAAGGTTGCACTTC; CDR3: CASSSTTGRLHF
D: .; V: TRBV11-2; size: .; J: TRBJ1-1; DNA: TGTGCCAGCAGCTTAGGACAGAACACTGAAGCTTTCTTT; CDR3: CASSLGQNTEAFF
D: TRBD1; V: TRBV6-1; size: few; J: TRBJ2-7; DNA: TGTGCCACTCGGGACAGGGGGTACACCTACGAGCAGTACTTC; CDR3: CATRDRGYTYEQYF
D: TRBD2; V: TRBV11-2; size: .; J: TRBJ2-5; DNA: TGTGCCAGCAGACGAGGTACTAGCGAAGGGACCCAGTACTTC; CDR3: CASRRGTSEGTQYF
D: TRBD1; V: TRBV6-1; size: .; J: TRBJ1-2; DNA: TGTGCCAGCATGGCAGGGGGCGATGGCTACACCTTC; CDR3: CASMAGGDGYTF
D: .; V: TRBV5-6; size: .; J: TRBJ2-1; DNA: TGTGCCAGCAGCTTTACGGTTGAATCCTACAATGAGCAGTTCTTC; CDR3: CASSFTVESYNEQFF
D: TRBD2; V: TRBV14; size: few; J: TRBJ2-7; DNA: TGTGCCAGCAGCCTCGCGGGGGGCCTGGTGTACTTC; CDR3: CASSLAGGLVYF
D: .; V: TRBV7-2; size: .; J: TRBJ2-7; DNA: TGTGCCAGCAGCTTAGCGGCGGGATCCCCCTACGAGCAGTACTTC; CDR3: CASSLAAGSPYEQYF
D: TRBD1; V: TRBV30; size: .; J: TRBJ1-6; DNA: TGTGCCTGTAGCCGGGACAGAACTGAAGGAACCAATTCACCCCTCCACTTT; CDR3: CACSRDRTEGTNSPLHF
D: TRBD2; V: TRBV11-2; size: .; J: TRBJ2-4; DNA: TGTGCCAGCAGCTTAGTGGGGGGGTCCAAAAACATTCAGTACTTC; CDR3: CASSLVGGSKNIQYF
D: TRBD1; V: TRBV7-2; size: .; J: TRBJ2-1; DNA: TGTGCCAGCAGCCCCCGGGACAGGGAAGGTGAGCAGTTCTTC; CDR3: CASSPRDREGEQFF
D: .; V: TRBV9; size: .; J: TRBJ2-5; DNA: TGTGCCAGCAGCCCCCCGTTAACGGGAACCCAAGAGACCCAGTACTTC; CDR3: CASSPPLTGTQETQYF
D: .; V: TRBV6-6; size: few; J: TRBJ2-3; DNA: TGTGCCAGCAGTACTGCAGATACGCAGTATTTT; CDR3: CASSTADTQYF
D: TRBD2; V: TRBV7-3; size: .; J: TRBJ2-3; DNA: TGTGCCAGCAGCGAAAGCGGGAGGACAGATACGCAGTATTTT; CDR3: CASSESGRTDTQYF
D: .; V: TRBV4-1; size: .; J: TRBJ1-4; DNA: TGCGCCAGCAGCCAAGTGTTGGGAGGGGTGGGCGAAAAACTGTTTTTT; CDR3: CASSQVLGGVGEKLFF
D: TRBD1; V: TRBV19; size: .; J: TRBJ1-6; DNA: TGTGCCAGTAGTATTTCGGACAGGGGCCATTCACCCCTCCACTTT; CDR3: CASSISDRGHSPLHF
D: .; V: TRBV4-2; size: .; J: TRBJ2-1; DNA: TGTGCCAGCAGCCAAGTGAGGGCTGCCTCCTACAATGAGCAGTTCTTC; CDR3: CASSQVRAASYNEQFF
D: .; V: TRBV30; size: .; J: TRBJ2-5; DNA: TGTGCCTGGAGCGGGGGAAATCAAGAGACCCAGTACTTC; CDR3: CAWSGGNQETQYF
D: TRBD1; V: TRBV7-9; size: .; J: TRBJ1-1; DNA: TGTGCCAGCAGGGCGACAGGGGGAGTAAGCACTGAAGCTTTCTTT; CDR3: CASRATGGVSTEAFF
D: .; V: TRBV28; size: few; J: TRBJ1-2; DNA: TGTGCCAGCAGCCCTTCTTCCCTCAGAGGCTACACCTTC; CDR3: CASSPSSLRGYTF
D: .; V: TRBV4-1; size: .; J: TRBJ2-7; DNA: TGCGCCAGCAGCCAGAGGACTTTCGCCTACGAGCAGTACTTC; CDR3: CASSQRTFAYEQYF
D: TRBD1; V: TRBV6-5; size: few; J: TRBJ1-5; DNA: TGTGCCAGCAGGGCACAGGGGGGCAATCAGCCCCAGCATTTT; CDR3: CASRAQGGNQPQHF
D: .; V: TRBV11-2; size: .; J: TRBJ2-4; DNA: TGTGCCAGCAGCTTATTGGAGAAACAGGGAAAGAAAAACATTCAGTACTTC; CDR3: CASSLLEKQGKKNIQYF
D: .; V: TRBV7-3; size: .; J: TRBJ1-1; DNA: TGTGCCAGCAGCCCCACGGGGATCCAAGGCACTGAAGCTTTCTTT; CDR3: CASSPTGIQGTEAFF